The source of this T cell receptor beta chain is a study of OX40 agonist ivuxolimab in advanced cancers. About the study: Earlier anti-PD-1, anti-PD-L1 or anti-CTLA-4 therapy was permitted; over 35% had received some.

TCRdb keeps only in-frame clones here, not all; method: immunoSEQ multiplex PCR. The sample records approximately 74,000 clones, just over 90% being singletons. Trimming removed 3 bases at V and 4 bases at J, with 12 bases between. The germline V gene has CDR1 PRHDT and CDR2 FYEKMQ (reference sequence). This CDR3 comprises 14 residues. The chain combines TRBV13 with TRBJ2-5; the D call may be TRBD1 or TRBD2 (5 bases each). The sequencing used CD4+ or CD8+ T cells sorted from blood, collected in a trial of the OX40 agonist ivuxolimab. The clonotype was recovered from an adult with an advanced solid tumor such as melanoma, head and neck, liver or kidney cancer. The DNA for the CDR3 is TGTGCCAGCAGCTTCGGCAGGGACCCAGAGACCCAGTACTTC. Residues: CASSFGRDPETQYF.